The source of this T cell receptor beta chain is a study of blood T cell repertoires in COVID-19 (dated by TCRdb to between 2020 and 2021). Study-wide context: Samples from collaborators originated in the United States, Italy and Spain and spanned both the acute and convalescent phases of COVID-19. The material from the prospective study consisted of cDNA or gDNA derived from T cells, B-cell-depleted T cells, or PBMCs. The dataset comprised deeply sampled blood TCRbeta repertoires from subjects exposed to, actively infected with, or recovered from COVID-19. A freely available public database, intended as a resource for researchers studying the immune response to SARS-CoV-2, is where the repertoires were released. Samples came from the ongoing ImmuneRACE study (first 160 participants) plus 1,254 subjects from 6 global collaborators. Nearly every sample came with metadata listing a de-identified subject ID, COVID-19 status, age in years and sex. HLA class I and class II types, where available, came from metadata supplied by the sample provider rather than from assay-based typing.

A remark on this clone: Which antigen it targets is not known. Per-base quality was not reported, and no clone a single base away is much larger than it.

The immunoSEQ Assay, a bias-controlled multiplex PCR, was used to amplify TCRbeta CDR3 regions from genomic DNA. The authors processed their data as follows. Within the assay, amplification of reference gene primers was used to estimate how many nucleated cells each sample contained. To quantify the absolute abundance of each unique TCRbeta CDR3 rearrangement, sequence reads were collapsed and filtered. For each sample, productive Simpson clonality was calculated as the square root of Simpson's diversity index across productive rearrangements. The clones in this table, taken by TCRdb from immuneACCESS, are in-frame only. Not every clone is retained; where verified, under half of the shortfall comes from an unresolved V gene, and the cause of the rest is unknown. V, J and clone size reflect that table, while D and trimming were determined from the DNA. This sample has over 130,000 clones in its table, and 75% to 90% of those were observed once. The ten biggest clones cover more than 2% of the sample.

The paper as a whole reports these results and caveats: How much clinical and demographic metadata was included differed by source and by participant, and the metadata was provided uncurated.

Collaborating institutions collected whole blood in K2EDTA tubes following their own protocols. For TCRbeta analysis, collaborators shipped samples in one of three forms: frozen whole blood, isolated PBMCs, or DNA extracted from either of those sample types. From a lookup of the germline V gene, CDR1 and CDR2 are KGHSH and LQKENI. V loses 3 bases, J loses 5 bases, and the germline ends lie 16 bases apart. The CDR3 spans 15 residues, from the cysteine through the phenylalanine. Only the CDR3 portion is preserved as DNA: 45 bases, with reading frame beginning at the first base. The sequence is built from TRBV18 and TRBJ1-2; the D gene is perhaps TRBD1, from 5 matching bases. The TCR comes from a man aged 70-80 years with acute or convalescent COVID-19. The source material was peripheral blood. This receptor has the CDR3 CASSPEAGIGYGYTF. At the DNA level, the sequence is TGTGCCAGCTCACCTGAGGCAGGGATCGGTTATGGCTACACCTTC.